The rows below give T cell receptor beta chains drawn from one sample of a study of blood T cells in healthy people across ages. Each CDR3 protein is one row after TCRdb ran MiXCR on the 5' RACE reads. Here the sample spans about a million distinct CDR3 sequences, approximately 38% being singletons. Input material: blood. Receptor source: a man in his late teens or twenties in good health. Each CDR3 is given with its conserved first and last residue. Fields, in order: J gene, V gene, D gene, CDR3 protein. D genes are given only for firm matches.

J: TRBJ2-5; V: TRBV7-7; D: NA; CDR3: CATSISQNNEQYF
J: TRBJ2-1; V: TRBV14; D: NA; CDR3: CASSQVFSGYNEQFF
J: TRBJ1-5; V: TRBV15; D: NA; CDR3: CATSRRARANNQPQHF
J: TRBJ1-5; V: TRBV5-1; D: NA; CDR3: CASSWVPYQPQHF
J: TRBJ1-5; V: TRBV20-1; D: TRBD1; CDR3: CSASSDRVGGQPQHF
J: TRBJ2-7; V: TRBV11-2; D: NA; CDR3: CASSLDPGAISYNEQYF
J: TRBJ1-1; V: TRBV19; D: TRBD1; CDR3: CASSTPDRPLMNTEAFF
J: TRBJ2-7; V: TRBV11-2; D: TRBD2; CDR3: CASSYNPDSGASYEQYF
J: TRBJ1-5; V: TRBV4-1; D: NA; CDR3: CASSQRPGVNQPQHF
J: TRBJ1-5; V: TRBV7-9; D: NA; CDR3: CASSLNGAAGQPQHF
J: TRBJ1-2; V: TRBV5-1; D: NA; CDR3: CASSFAAVYGYTF
J: TRBJ2-7; V: TRBV4-1; D: NA; CDR3: CASSQVGGEYEQYF
J: TRBJ2-3; V: TRBV20-1; D: TRBD2; CDR3: CSATSEGQGDTQYF
J: TRBJ1-2; V: TRBV9; D: NA; CDR3: CASRQYYGYTF
J: TRBJ2-5; V: TRBV11-1; D: TRBD2; CDR3: CASSLLGLAIQETQYF
J: TRBJ1-5; V: TRBV20-1; D: TRBD1; CDR3: CSALRDSPDQPQHF
J: TRBJ2-1; V: TRBV7-2; D: NA; CDR3: CASSLVSGSYNEQFF
J: TRBJ1-4; V: TRBV25-1; D: NA; CDR3: CASSGPPQGKLFF
J: TRBJ1-2; V: TRBV9; D: NA; CDR3: CASSVGTLNYGYTF
J: TRBJ2-3; V: TRBV7-9; D: NA; CDR3: CASSLVAAIQGTDTQYF
J: TRBJ2-1; V: TRBV4-3; D: NA; CDR3: CASSQDSGDSYNEQFF
J: TRBJ1-5; V: TRBV5-1; D: NA; CDR3: CASSLFGDQPQHF
J: TRBJ2-1; V: TRBV9; D: NA; CDR3: CASSPSSGNEQFF
J: TRBJ1-5; V: TRBV12-3/TRBV12-4; D: NA; CDR3: CASSGKRDQPQHF
J: TRBJ1-2; V: TRBV4-3; D: NA; CDR3: CASSHRSRPYGYTF
J: TRBJ2-3; V: TRBV20-1; D: NA; CDR3: CSVGVLGVPTDTQYF
J: TRBJ1-6; V: TRBV18; D: NA; CDR3: CASSPWGAINSPLHF
J: TRBJ1-1; V: TRBV7-3; D: NA; CDR3: CASSLTFNTEAFF
J: TRBJ2-1; V: TRBV6-1; D: NA; CDR3: CASSEVGNEQFF
J: TRBJ2-5; V: TRBV20-1; D: NA; CDR3: CSARAASSLGETQYF
J: TRBJ2-3; V: TRBV7-3; D: TRBD2; CDR3: CASSAIAGGQDTQYF
J: TRBJ2-3; V: TRBV7-8; D: TRBD2; CDR3: CASSSRLAGNSDTQYF
J: TRBJ2-5; V: TRBV21-1; D: NA; CDR3: CASTPFHSTRRTGGYLFRETQYF
J: TRBJ2-2; V: TRBV6-2/TRBV6-3; D: NA; CDR3: CASSRGTPAGELFF
J: TRBJ2-3; V: TRBV29-1; D: TRBD1; CDR3: CSVDADRGPRDTQYF
J: TRBJ2-7; V: TRBV20-1; D: NA; CDR3: CSARGVGTSGNEQYF
J: TRBJ2-3; V: TRBV7-7; D: NA; CDR3: CASSLDGDAGDTQYF
J: TRBJ2-4; V: TRBV6-2/TRBV6-3; D: NA; CDR3: CASAADLAKNIQYF
J: TRBJ1-2; V: TRBV25-1; D: NA; CDR3: CASSEEVPERGNYGYTF
J: TRBJ1-2; V: TRBV10-3; D: NA; CDR3: CAIGGGVANYGYTF
J: TRBJ1-2; V: TRBV9; D: NA; CDR3: CAGSVQASQNYGYTF
J: TRBJ2-3; V: TRBV12-3/TRBV12-4; D: NA; CDR3: CASSPKYSAGTDTQYF
J: TRBJ2-3; V: TRBV7-2; D: NA; CDR3: CASSLGTFPADTQYF
J: TRBJ1-2; V: TRBV28; D: NA; CDR3: CASSLKEGGSTSYGYTF
J: TRBJ2-1; V: TRBV4-1; D: TRBD2; CDR3: CASSHERGSYNEQFF
J: TRBJ2-4; V: TRBV27; D: NA; CDR3: CASRNSILAKNIQYF
J: NA; V: TRBV29-1; D: NA; CDR3: CSVIFRGRETQYF
J: TRBJ2-7; V: TRBV7-2; D: NA; CDR3: CASSLERGVYNEQYF
J: TRBJ1-1; V: TRBV15; D: NA; CDR3: CATSRDRVRGTEAFF
J: TRBJ1-5; V: TRBV20-1; D: NA; CDR3: CSAKKGGNDQPQHF
J: TRBJ2-7; V: TRBV6-5; D: TRBD1; CDR3: CASSYRGQGSYEQYF
J: TRBJ1-1; V: TRBV28; D: TRBD1; CDR3: CATYDRVATEAFF